The 21 T cell receptor beta chains reported below all come from one sample, sequenced in a study of blood T cell repertoires in COVID-19. The assay was immunoSEQ multiplex PCR, and TCRdb's table has in-frame clones only and misses some. Among some 200,000 clones listed, more than 80% were seen once. The sequencing sample was made of peripheral blood. These receptor sequences come from a woman of 80 years or more with acute or convalescent COVID-19.

V and J are TRBV6-5 and TRBJ1-6, with D perhaps matching TRBD1 (5 bases). Trimming removed 11 bases at V and 0 bases at J, with 11 bases between. Germline V gene sequence: CDR1 MNHEY, CDR2 SVGAGI. The CDR3 is made up of 14 amino acids. The CDR3 bases are TGTGCCCTGGGGGGGGGCTCCTATAATTCACCCCTCCACTTT. Encoded protein: CALGGGSYNSPLHF.

V gene TRBV27 combines with J gene TRBJ1-5; 9 bases match TRBD1. CDR1 is MNHEY and CDR2 is SMNVEV in the germline V gene (reference sequence). V was pared by 5 bases and J by 5 bases, with 7 bases of the junction left unmatched. The CDR3 has 15 residues. Written as DNA, the CDR3 is TGTGCCAGCAGTAAGACAGGGGGGAGTTATCAGCCCCAGCATTTT. Protein sequence: CASSKTGGSYQPQHF.

Only one count was recorded for this clone. The chain uses TRBV12-5 and TRBJ2-7; the D gene is possibly TRBD1 (6 bases). With 6 bases removed from V and 0 bases from J, the gap between germline ends came to 9 bases. The CDR3 is 13 amino acids. CDR1 and CDR2 (germline): LGHNT, FRNRAP. The CDR3 is CASGSGVSYEQYF. CDR3 DNA sequence: TGTGCTAGTGGCTCAGGGGTCTCCTACGAGCAGTACTTC.

This clone was found once. The chain has TRBV6-2 or TRBV6-3 and TRBJ1-4; TRBD1 aligns across 10 bases. CDR1 and CDR2 (germline): MNHEY, SVGEGT. V shed 2 bases, J shed 6 bases, and the junction held 3 bases outside the gene matches. This CDR3 has 15 amino acids. For the CDR3, the DNA is TGTGCCAGCAGTTACGTGACAGGGGGCGATGAAAAACTGTTTTTT. Translating gives CASSYVTGGDEKLFF.

The chain joins TRBV7-8 to TRBJ1-2, with D possibly TRBD1 on 5 matching bases. CDR1 SGHVS and CDR2 FQNEAQ come from the germline V gene. This CDR3 is 13 amino acids long. The V end was cut by 0 bases, the J end by 11 bases, with 13 bases between. The CDR3 nucleotides read TGTGCCAGCAGCTTAGCGACAGACAGCACTTACACCTTC. This encodes CASSLATDSTYTF.

This clone was counted only a few times. V gene TRBV19 combines with J gene TRBJ1-2; maybe TRBD1 (5 bases). CDR3 length equals 15 residues. V lost 6 bases and J 4 bases, leaving 18 bases between the germline ends. CDR1 and CDR2 from the germline V gene are LNHDA and SQIVND (reference sequence). The CDR3 region has the DNA TGTGCCAGTAGGGAGCGGGACTCGGCGGGCTATGGCTACACCTTC. As protein: CASRERDSAGYGYTF.

The chain uses TRBV24-1 and TRBJ1-2; 8 bases map to TRBD1. J lost 4 bases, V lost 4 bases, and 10 bases had no gene match. The CDR3 contains 16 residues. The germline V gene has CDR1 KGHDR and CDR2 SFDVKD. The CDR3 protein is CATSEHYQGASYGYTF. The CDR3 nucleotides are TGTGCCACCAGTGAACATTACCAGGGGGCATCCTATGGCTACACCTTC.

This clone was seen more than once but under ten times. This chain joins TRBV28 and TRBJ2-7; D is possibly TRBD2 (5 bases). Trimming shortened V by 11 bases and J by 3 bases, and 11 bases separated the two germline ends. This CDR3 is built from 11 residues. CDR1 and CDR2 (germline): MDHEN, SYDVKM. CDR3 nucleotides: TGTGCCTCTTTCGGGATCTACGAGCAGTACTTC. It specifies CASFGIYEQYF.

The count of this clone is one. The chain combines TRBV6-4 with TRBJ1-5, with 10 nucleotides matching TRBD1. The CDR3 sequence is 15 residues long. Germline assignment: CDR1 MRHNA and CDR2 SNTAGT. V lost 4 bases and J lost 6; bases outside the gene matches: 6. The CDR3 sequence: CASSATGGIGQPQHF. The DNA of the CDR3 is TGTGCCAGCAGTGCGACAGGGGGCATCGGTCAGCCCCAGCATTTT.

The gene calls are TRBV2 and TRBJ1-2, with D perhaps TRBD1 (5 bases). This CDR3 region has 15 residues. V shed 4 bases and J shed 6 bases, with 18 bases lying between them. The germline V gene has CDR1 SNHLY and CDR2 FYNNEI. The CDR3 spells CASSGVNRIKDGYTF. DNA of the CDR3: TGTGCCAGCAGTGGAGTTAACAGGATTAAAGATGGCTACACCTTC.

This clone was seen repeatedly, ten times or more. J is TRBJ2-3 and V is TRBV19, with 11 bases matching TRBD2. Germline-derived CDR1 and CDR2 are LNHDA and SQIVND (reference sequence). Unmatched junction bases numbered 6, after V lost 7 bases and J lost 3 bases. The CDR3 totals 15 residues. The CDR3, as DNA: TGTGCCAGTATTAGCGGGGGGGCATCAACAGATACGCAGTATTTT. Encoded protein: CASISGGASTDTQYF.

There are a few counts of this clone. This chain uses TRBV19 with TRBJ1-1, with 10 nucleotides matching TRBD1. Per the germline V gene, CDR1 is LNHDA and CDR2 is SQIVND (reference sequence). CDR3 length: 16 residues. V lost 3 bases to trimming and J lost 4 bases; unmatched junction nucleotides: 8. The CDR3 DNA sequence: TGTGCCAGTAGTATCTCCGGGACAGGGGTGAGCACTGAAGCTTTCTTT. It translates to CASSISGTGVSTEAFF.

V and J are TRBV7-2 and TRBJ1-2; 8 bases agree with TRBD1. Germline CDR1 reads SGHTA; CDR2 reads FQGNSA. The CDR3 extends over 15 amino acids. The V gene end was trimmed by 4 bases and the J gene end by 5 bases; junction bases not matched to a gene: 9. The DNA for the CDR3 is TGTGCCAGCAGCTCAGACAGGGGCCCTTTTTATGGCTACACCTTC. Residues: CASSSDRGPFYGYTF.

A single count supports this clone. V and J are TRBV15 and TRBJ2-1, with TRBD2 matching 7 bases. Germline trimming cut 4 bases from V and 6 bases from J; bases unmatched to any gene: 6. Germline CDR1 and CDR2: LNHNV and YYDKDF (reference sequence). The CDR3 runs 14 residues. DNA of the CDR3: TGTGCCACCAGCATAGTTCGACTAGCCAATGAGCAGTTCTTC. Its translation is CATSIVRLANEQFF.

This sequence joins TRBV28 and TRBJ2-5; TRBD2 agrees at 8 bases. Unmatched junction bases numbered 10, after V lost 5 bases and J lost 2 bases. There are 16 residues in the CDR3. The germline V gene encodes CDR1 MDHEN and CDR2 SYDVKM. The CDR3 region is CASSQHTGGKQETQYF. In DNA form, the CDR3 reads TGTGCCAGCAGTCAACATACGGGGGGGAAACAAGAGACCCAGTACTTC.

The rearrangement uses TRBV5-1 and TRBJ1-6, with 9 bases that match TRBD1. Trimming removed 4 bases from V and 9 bases from J; junction bases left unmatched: 5. The CDR3 covers 14 residues. CDR1 is SGHRS, CDR2 YFSETQ, per germline. The DNA for the CDR3 is TGCGCCAGCAGCGAGGGACAGGGCGGTTCACCCCTCCACTTT. This encodes CASSEGQGGSPLHF.

This clone was observed a single time. This chain connects TRBV6-2 or TRBV6-3 to TRBJ1-5; D gene ambiguous. The CDR3 sequence is 14 residues long. The V gene's germline CDR1 is MNHEY and CDR2 SVGEGT. The V and J ends lost 2 bases and 3 bases respectively, with 8 bases between them. The CDR3 region has the DNA TGTGCCAGCAGTTACGCTAGCTCCAATCAGCCCCAGCATTTT. Its protein is CASSYASSNQPQHF.

The V call is TRBV9, the J call TRBJ1-6, with D unresolved. The germline gives CDR1 SGDLS, CDR2 YYNGEE. This CDR3 is built from 16 residues. Deletions cut 1 base from V and 0 bases from J, with 8 bases between. The CDR3 bases are TGTGCCAGCAGCGTAAAGAGGAGCTCCTATAATTCACCCCTCCACTTT. This gives the protein CASSVKRSSYNSPLHF.

The rearrangement uses TRBV11-2 and TRBJ1-2; D is unresolved. The V and J ends lost 5 bases and 9 bases respectively, with 22 bases between them. The CDR3 is 15 amino acids. In germline, CDR1 is SGHAT, CDR2 FQNNGV. The CDR3, as DNA: TGTGCCAGCAGCGTCGGGGTCACAGTCGGTGCCAGCTACACCTTC. Translation gives CASSVGVTVGASYTF. Full variable domain (outside the CDR3, taken from reference TRBV11-2 and TRBJ1-2): EAGVAQSPRYKIIEKRQSVAFWCNPISGHATLYWYQQILGQGPKLLIQFQNNGVVDDSQLPKDRFSAERLKGVDSTLKIQPAKLEDSAVYLCASSVGVTVGASYTFGSGTRLTVV.

The chain uses TRBV11-3 and TRBJ2-7; 15 bases agree with TRBD2. Trimming cost V 5 bases and J 0 bases; bases outside gene matches: 5. CDR1 and CDR2 from the germline V gene are SGHNT and YENEEA. CDR3 size: 17 residues. CDR3 nucleotides: TGTGCCAGCAGCCTTGGACTAGCGGGGGGGTTCTCCTACGAGCAGTACTTC. Its protein product is CASSLGLAGGFSYEQYF. The full variable domain, its missing parts supplied by reference TRBV11-3 and TRBJ2-7, is EAGVVQSPRYKIIEKKQPVAFWCNPISGHNTLYWYLQNLGQGPELLIRYENEEAVDDSQLPKDRFSAERLKGVDSTLKIQPAELGDSAVYLCASSLGLAGGFSYEQYFGPGTRLTVT.

This clone occurred a few times. The J gene is TRBJ1-5, the V gene TRBV19, with 8 bases matching TRBD1. V shed 5 bases and J 1 base; nucleotides not matched to a gene: 10. The CDR3 covers 17 residues. The germline V gene encodes CDR1 LNHDA and CDR2 SQIVND (reference sequence). The CDR3 sequence is CASSPGQEALSNQPQHF. Written as DNA, the CDR3 is TGTGCCAGTAGTCCGGGACAGGAGGCTTTAAGCAATCAGCCCCAGCATTTT.